This T cell receptor (beta chain) emerged from a study of beta chain features in type 1 diabetes. Study overall: Sorted cells examined across all samples numbered some 98 million.

The sequenced template was cDNA made from the entire isolated RNA. Sequencing was performed with immunoSEQ multiplex PCR; in TCRdb, only in-frame clones are kept and a portion is missing. The profile shows a few hundred thousand clones, 8.5% to 10% of them singletons. Findings and caveats of the study: Although PCR might favor shorter templates, it would do so equally in patients and controls. In all four CD4+ subsets, TCRB CDR3 length was significantly, moderately reduced in type 1 diabetes.

With 7 bases clipped from V and 1 base from J, the junction kept 7 bases outside the gene matches. Germline CDR1 is SQVTM and CDR2 is ANQGSEA. The CDR3 spans 14 residues. Naive, central memory, regulatory and stem cell-like memory cells within the CD4+ compartment were sorted using CD45RO/CCR7/CD25/CD127/CD95/CD27. In its sample, this clone was seen a few times. The target antigen is unknown. The chain couples TRBV29-1 to TRBJ1-5; 7 nucleotides align to TRBD1. The sequenced sample consisted of central memory CD4+ T cells from blood. The sequence was obtained from a man under 40 with type 1 diabetes. DNA of the CDR3: TGCAGCGCTCGGACAGGAGAAAGCAATCAGCCCCAGCATTTT. It yields the protein CSARTGESNQPQHF.